This T cell receptor (beta chain) is from a study of a mutant IDH1 vaccine in newly diagnosed glioma. Study information: Receipt of radiotherapy, temozolomide, or both preceded the study, and most received both. Broader study findings: Altogether, roughly 93% of patients exhibited vaccine-induced immune responses.

Repertoires were generated with immunoSEQ multiplex PCR, while TCRdb's copy carries only in-frame clones and drops some. The sample lists around 54,000 clones, under 85% occurring once. The CDR3 contains 15 residues. V was clipped by 4 bases and J by 6 bases; unmatched bases: 5. The germline V gene encodes CDR1 LGHNA and CDR2 YSLEER. This clone appeared a single time. Its specificity is not known. Time point: week 47, end of study. A single vaccine dose contained 300 ug of mutant IDH1 20-mer peptide, and topical imiquimod was used with it. The receptor comes from a woman between 45 and 65 years old with glioma. The specimen comprised PBMCs, sampled from a glioma patient whose treatment included an IDH1 peptide vaccine. V and J are TRBV4-3 and TRBJ2-3; 12 bases map to TRBD1. The CDR3 DNA reads TGCGCCAGCAGCCCAGGGACAGGGGGCCTGGATACGCAGTATTTT. Translating gives CASSPGTGGLDTQYF.